The sequence of this T cell receptor (beta chain) was determined in a study of T cell repertoires in cytomegalovirus infection. TCRdb re-called the reads with MiXCR, one entry per CDR3 protein. In the table there are around 300,000 distinct CDR3 sequences, around 20% of which are singletons. A few counts support this clonotype. Its antigen is still unknown. CDR3 size: 18 residues. Per the germline V gene, CDR1 is MNHEY and CDR2 is SMNVEV (reference sequence). V gave up 7 bases and J gave up 0 bases; unmatched junction bases: 14. The TCR sequence derives from a human donor in good health (CMV status not recorded). Some clones in this sample may be carry-over from other donors' samples. The rearrangement links TRBV27 to TRBJ1-3, with 8 bases identical to TRBD1. The starting material was cultured PBMCs, obtained from culture after CMV antigen stimulation. The CDR3 spells CASTSGTGLRCSGNTIYF. The CDR3 DNA reads as TGTGCCAGCACGTCCGGGACAGGCCTCCGTTGCTCTGGAAACACCATATATTTT.